This is a list of T cell receptor beta chains from one sample in a study of cytomegalovirus exposure and HLA in healthy donors. The table came from immunoSEQ multiplex PCR; TCRdb's copy has only in-frame clones and leaves some out. This sample yields 90,000 to 120,000 clones, of which roughly 70% are seen a single time; roughly 15% belongs to the top ten. Material for sequencing was PBMCs. Receptors were obtained from a woman between 40 and 55 years old in good health and CMV-seropositive. Both conserved end residues are trimmed from each CDR3. The size field is filled for only some rows; it gives once, few, many or a size class.

cdr3_length: 14; j_call: TRBJ1-1; clone_size: .; v_call: TRBV23-1; cdr3_aa: ASSQSARVKESEAF
cdr3_length: 11; j_call: TRBJ2-1; clone_size: once; v_call: TRBV7-2; cdr3_aa: ASSPWTSGGAF
cdr3_length: 15; j_call: TRBJ1-1; clone_size: .; v_call: TRBV5-1; cdr3_aa: ASTPGQGTRLNTEAF
cdr3_length: 12; j_call: TRBJ1-5; clone_size: few; v_call: TRBV7-8; cdr3_aa: ASSLAYGNQPQH
cdr3_length: 14; j_call: TRBJ2-1; clone_size: .; v_call: TRBV7-6; cdr3_aa: ASSLGQRGLGNEQF
cdr3_length: 20; j_call: TRBJ2-3; clone_size: .; v_call: TRBV21-1; cdr3_aa: ASSGRKWDVGLAGGPPDTQY
cdr3_length: 15; j_call: TRBJ2-3; clone_size: once; v_call: TRBV5-1; cdr3_aa: ASTNLPGLASTDTQY
cdr3_length: 13; j_call: TRBJ1-5; clone_size: .; v_call: TRBV6-1; cdr3_aa: ASSGLTGRNQPQH
cdr3_length: 12; j_call: TRBJ2-5; clone_size: once; v_call: TRBV5-1; cdr3_aa: ASSGGGHQETQY
cdr3_length: 14; j_call: TRBJ1-4; clone_size: .; v_call: TRBV29-1; cdr3_aa: SVDAGPRATNEKLF
cdr3_length: 15; j_call: TRBJ1-1; clone_size: .; v_call: TRBV5-6; cdr3_aa: ASSLSDFTSLNTEAF
cdr3_length: 12; j_call: TRBJ1-1; clone_size: .; v_call: TRBV5-4; cdr3_aa: ASSLVGAGTEAF
cdr3_length: 11; j_call: TRBJ1-5; clone_size: .; v_call: TRBV19; cdr3_aa: ASNTAYNQPQH
cdr3_length: 12; j_call: TRBJ2-3; clone_size: once; v_call: TRBV7-9; cdr3_aa: ASSPVLGTDTQY
cdr3_length: 10; j_call: TRBJ1-2; clone_size: .; v_call: TRBV29-1; cdr3_aa: SVEGQGHGYT
cdr3_length: 11; j_call: TRBJ1-4; clone_size: .; v_call: TRBV2; cdr3_aa: ASSAGVREKLF
cdr3_length: 9; j_call: TRBJ2-5; clone_size: .; v_call: TRBV6-6; cdr3_aa: ASGRPETQY
cdr3_length: 12; j_call: TRBJ1-6; clone_size: few; v_call: TRBV6-5; cdr3_aa: ASRDSIGNSPLH
cdr3_length: 12; j_call: TRBJ1-3; clone_size: .; v_call: TRBV7-6; cdr3_aa: ASSLGTAGNTIY
cdr3_length: 11; j_call: TRBJ2-3; clone_size: .; v_call: TRBV15; cdr3_aa: ATSRDLRDTQY
cdr3_length: 12; j_call: TRBJ1-2; clone_size: few; v_call: TRBV6-5; cdr3_aa: ASSAQRGAGGYT
cdr3_length: 15; j_call: TRBJ2-7; clone_size: .; v_call: TRBV18; cdr3_aa: ASSPAFLGRKIYEQY
cdr3_length: 12; j_call: TRBJ1-2; clone_size: .; v_call: TRBV4-1; cdr3_aa: ASSPPVTGGGYT
cdr3_length: 14; j_call: TRBJ2-6; clone_size: .; v_call: TRBV9; cdr3_aa: ASSQMGSSGANVLT
cdr3_length: 13; j_call: TRBJ1-5; clone_size: .; v_call: TRBV2; cdr3_aa: ASSGDSYSNQPQH
cdr3_length: 14; j_call: TRBJ1-2; clone_size: .; v_call: TRBV19; cdr3_aa: ASSSGTGALMHGYT
cdr3_length: 16; j_call: TRBJ2-1; clone_size: .; v_call: TRBV19; cdr3_aa: ASSTGLAGDSSYNEQF
cdr3_length: 13; j_call: TRBJ2-2; clone_size: .; v_call: TRBV6-1; cdr3_aa: ASRPDRRNTGELF
cdr3_length: 12; j_call: TRBJ1-1; clone_size: .; v_call: TRBV11-2; cdr3_aa: ASSFAITRTEAF
cdr3_length: 12; j_call: TRBJ1-4; clone_size: .; v_call: TRBV2; cdr3_aa: ASSVGQGSEKLF
cdr3_length: 12; j_call: TRBJ2-2; clone_size: .; v_call: TRBV30; cdr3_aa: AWSGQGWTGELF
cdr3_length: 11; j_call: TRBJ2-7; clone_size: few; v_call: TRBV19; cdr3_aa: ASSNQGTYEQY
cdr3_length: 14; j_call: TRBJ2-3; clone_size: .; v_call: TRBV25-1; cdr3_aa: ASSAPLAGGLSTQY
cdr3_length: 12; j_call: TRBJ2-1; clone_size: .; v_call: TRBV4-2; cdr3_aa: ASSQGTGQNEQF
cdr3_length: 13; j_call: TRBJ1-1; clone_size: once; v_call: TRBV10-3; cdr3_aa: AISGRDRADTEAF
cdr3_length: 14; j_call: TRBJ2-5; clone_size: few; v_call: TRBV5-6; cdr3_aa: ASSPGLAGPQETQY
cdr3_length: 14; j_call: TRBJ1-5; clone_size: .; v_call: TRBV11-3; cdr3_aa: ASSGQAVRGNQPQH
cdr3_length: 10; j_call: TRBJ1-2; clone_size: .; v_call: TRBV5-4; cdr3_aa: ASSLNGERDT
cdr3_length: 13; j_call: TRBJ2-5; clone_size: few; v_call: TRBV7-8; cdr3_aa: ASSRYRGGSETQY
cdr3_length: 10; j_call: TRBJ2-5; clone_size: .; v_call: TRBV6-6; cdr3_aa: ASTYGGETQY
cdr3_length: 15; j_call: TRBJ2-2; clone_size: .; v_call: TRBV5-1; cdr3_aa: ASSLQGSGRVTGELF